The rows below give T cell receptor beta chains drawn from one sample of a study of T-cell reconstitution after alpha-beta-depleted transplantation in children. TCRdb re-analysed the PCR reads in MiXCR, keeping a single row per CDR3 protein. The data contain under 300,000 distinct CDR3 sequences, approximately 10% of them singletons. This specimen was peripheral blood, taken 180 days after TCRalphabeta/CD19-depleted stem cell transplant. The receptors originated from a male patient between 2 and 10 years old who had a stem cell transplant for chronic granulomatous disease, so the T cells may come from the graft donor. Each CDR3 is given with its conserved first and last residue. D genes are given only for firm matches. Some rows have no size entry. The others give once, few or many, or a class for an expanded clone.

J gene: TRBJ2-2
D gene: TRBD2
clone size: many
V gene: TRBV18
CDR3 protein: CASSPAQREFGELFF
CDR3 DNA: TGTGCCAGCTCACCAGCGCAGCGGGAGTTCGGGGAGCTGTTTTTT

J gene: TRBJ2-5
D gene: TRBD1
clone size: few
V gene: TRBV7-3
CDR3 protein: CASSEDRGHETQYF
CDR3 DNA: TGTGCCAGCAGCGAAGACAGGGGGCATGAGACCCAGTACTTC

J gene: TRBJ2-5
D gene: NA
clone size: many
V gene: TRBV11-2
CDR3 protein: CASSLAGTSYQETQYF
CDR3 DNA: TGTGCCAGCAGCTTGGCCGGGACGTCGTACCAAGAGACCCAGTACTTC

J gene: TRBJ2-2
D gene: NA
clone size: many
V gene: TRBV4-1
CDR3 protein: CASSQEGSGLTGELFF
CDR3 DNA: TGCGCCAGCAGCCAAGAGGGGTCAGGGCTCACCGGGGAGCTGTTTTTT

J gene: TRBJ2-1
D gene: NA
clone size: many
V gene: TRBV20-1
CDR3 protein: CSASGVGGYNEQFF
CDR3 DNA: TGCAGTGCTTCAGGGGTAGGAGGTTACAATGAGCAGTTCTTC

J gene: TRBJ2-5
D gene: NA
clone size: many
V gene: TRBV20-1
CDR3 protein: CSARTGRETQYF
CDR3 DNA: TGCAGTGCTAGAACAGGGAGGGAGACCCAGTACTTC

J gene: TRBJ2-1
D gene: NA
clone size: once
V gene: TRBV28
CDR3 protein: CASSLFPGRSSYDEQFF
CDR3 DNA: TGTGCCAGCAGTTTATTTCCGGGGCGGAGCTCCTACGATGAGCAGTTCTTC

J gene: TRBJ2-3
D gene: TRBD1
clone size: many
V gene: TRBV5-1
CDR3 protein: CASSFLPGTGGTDTQYF
CDR3 DNA: TGCGCCAGCAGCTTTCTGCCCGGGACAGGGGGCACAGATACGCAGTATTTT

J gene: TRBJ2-1
D gene: NA
clone size: many
V gene: TRBV10-3
CDR3 protein: CALRPTGHHEQFF
CDR3 DNA: TGTGCCCTGCGGCCCACAGGGCACCATGAGCAGTTCTTC

J gene: TRBJ2-2
D gene: NA
clone size: many
V gene: TRBV24-1
CDR3 protein: CATTPWGNPNTGELFF
CDR3 DNA: TGTGCCACCACCCCCTGGGGCAACCCAAACACCGGGGAGCTGTTTTTT

J gene: TRBJ1-6
D gene: NA
clone size: many
V gene: TRBV11-2
CDR3 protein: CASSLGTRNNSPLHF
CDR3 DNA: TGTGCCAGCAGCTTAGGGACGAGGAATAATTCACCCCTCCACTTT

J gene: TRBJ2-5
D gene: TRBD2
clone size: many
V gene: TRBV7-2
CDR3 protein: CASSLPGRGAQYF
CDR3 DNA: TGTGCCAGCAGCTTACCGGGCCGGGGGGCCCAGTACTTC

J gene: TRBJ2-1
D gene: TRBD2
clone size: many
V gene: TRBV6-5
CDR3 protein: CASSNPSGNNEQFF
CDR3 DNA: TGTGCCAGCAGTAACCCTAGCGGGAACAATGAGCAGTTCTTC

J gene: TRBJ2-7
D gene: NA
clone size: many
V gene: TRBV20-1
CDR3 protein: CSADLAFHEQYF
CDR3 DNA: TGCAGTGCTGATCTAGCTTTCCACGAGCAGTACTTC

J gene: TRBJ1-1
D gene: NA
clone size: many
V gene: TRBV6-5
CDR3 protein: CASSFLRVTEAFF
CDR3 DNA: TGTGCCAGCAGTTTCCTCAGGGTTACTGAAGCTTTCTTT

J gene: TRBJ2-3
D gene: TRBD2
clone size: many
V gene: TRBV28
CDR3 protein: CASTHPRTSGSTDTQYF
CDR3 DNA: TGTGCCAGCACCCACCCTCGGACTAGCGGGAGTACAGATACGCAGTATTTT

J gene: TRBJ2-7
D gene: NA
clone size: few
V gene: TRBV19
CDR3 protein: CASNARRGSYEQYF
CDR3 DNA: TGTGCCAGCAACGCGAGAAGAGGGTCCTACGAGCAGTACTTC

J gene: TRBJ2-1
D gene: NA
clone size: many
V gene: TRBV30
CDR3 protein: CAWSVLPGNEQFF
CDR3 DNA: TGTGCCTGGAGTGTCTTACCAGGCAATGAGCAGTTCTTC

J gene: TRBJ1-6
D gene: NA
clone size: many
V gene: TRBV20-1
CDR3 protein: CSARDRVGSPLHF
CDR3 DNA: TGCAGTGCTAGAGACAGGGTCGGTTCACCCCTCCACTTT

J gene: TRBJ2-7
D gene: NA
clone size: many
V gene: TRBV20-1
CDR3 protein: CSASHRVEYEQYF
CDR3 DNA: TGCAGTGCTAGCCACAGGGTAGAATACGAGCAGTACTTC

J gene: TRBJ2-7
D gene: TRBD2
clone size: NA
V gene: TRBV10-3
CDR3 protein: CAISVSGTSGEGGSEQYF
CDR3 DNA: TGTGCCATCAGTGTCTCCGGGACTAGCGGAGAGGGGGGATCCGAGCAGTACTTC

J gene: TRBJ2-3
D gene: NA
clone size: many
V gene: TRBV7-2
CDR3 protein: CASSLLGADTQYF
CDR3 DNA: TGTGCCAGCAGCTTATTAGGGGCAGATACGCAGTATTTT

J gene: TRBJ2-1
D gene: TRBD2
clone size: many
V gene: TRBV3-1
CDR3 protein: CASSQEVSGGTEQFF
CDR3 DNA: TGTGCCAGCAGCCAAGAGGTTAGCGGGGGAACTGAGCAGTTCTTC

J gene: TRBJ2-4
D gene: NA
clone size: many
V gene: TRBV28
CDR3 protein: CASSTWTGKNIQYF
CDR3 DNA: TGTGCCAGCAGCACCTGGACGGGCAAAAACATTCAGTACTTC

J gene: TRBJ2-1
D gene: NA
clone size: NA
V gene: TRBV20-1
CDR3 protein: CSARDLSESSYNEQFF
CDR3 DNA: TGCAGTGCTAGAGACCTTTCCGAAAGCTCCTACAATGAGCAGTTCTTC

J gene: TRBJ2-5
D gene: NA
clone size: many
V gene: TRBV29-1
CDR3 protein: CSVAPRGAQETQYF
CDR3 DNA: TGCAGCGTTGCCCCCCGGGGGGCCCAAGAGACCCAGTACTTC

J gene: TRBJ2-1
D gene: NA
clone size: many
V gene: TRBV7-6
CDR3 protein: CASSLPLGDEQFF
CDR3 DNA: TGTGCCAGCAGCTTGCCTTTAGGGGATGAGCAGTTCTTC

J gene: TRBJ2-7
D gene: NA
clone size: many
V gene: TRBV10-2
CDR3 protein: CASSVGGRGEQYF
CDR3 DNA: TGCGCCAGCAGTGTAGGGGGGCGCGGCGAGCAGTACTTC

J gene: TRBJ2-5
D gene: TRBD2
clone size: many
V gene: TRBV4-3
CDR3 protein: CASSQTAGGYTQYF
CDR3 DNA: TGCGCCAGCAGCCAAACGGCGGGGGGCTATACCCAGTACTTC

J gene: TRBJ2-7
D gene: NA
clone size: many
V gene: TRBV6-2/TRBV6-3
CDR3 protein: CASSSEGISYEQYF
CDR3 DNA: TGTGCCAGCAGTTCCGAGGGTATCAGCTACGAGCAGTACTTC

J gene: TRBJ2-2
D gene: NA
clone size: many
V gene: TRBV12-5
CDR3 protein: CASGLAGTQSTGELFF
CDR3 DNA: TGTGCTAGTGGTTTGGCCGGGACCCAGTCCACCGGGGAGCTGTTTTTT

J gene: TRBJ1-1
D gene: NA
clone size: many
V gene: TRBV5-1
CDR3 protein: CASSAGTGNTEAFF
CDR3 DNA: TGCGCCAGCAGCGCCGGGACGGGGAACACTGAAGCTTTCTTT